This entry describes one T cell receptor beta chain. This entry comes from a study of T cell responses to AZD1222 COVID-19 vaccine. Assay used: immunoSEQ multiplex PCR; TCRdb lists only in-frame clones, some missing. The profile shows about 99,000 clones, nearly 90% of them singletons. The material was peripheral blood, obtained on day 0 of AZD1222 vaccination. This sequence originates from an adult in good health.

CDR3 amino acids: CASSIDPAGGVNEQFF. The CDR3 coding sequence is TGTGCCAGTAGTATAGATCCGGCAGGGGGTGTAAATGAGCAGTTCTTC. The chain employs TRBV19 and TRBJ2-1; 7 bases align to TRBD1. This CDR3 spans 16 amino acids. Germline CDR1 is LNHDA and CDR2 is SQIVND (reference sequence). V lost 0 bases to trimming and J lost 7 bases; unmatched junction nucleotides: 9.